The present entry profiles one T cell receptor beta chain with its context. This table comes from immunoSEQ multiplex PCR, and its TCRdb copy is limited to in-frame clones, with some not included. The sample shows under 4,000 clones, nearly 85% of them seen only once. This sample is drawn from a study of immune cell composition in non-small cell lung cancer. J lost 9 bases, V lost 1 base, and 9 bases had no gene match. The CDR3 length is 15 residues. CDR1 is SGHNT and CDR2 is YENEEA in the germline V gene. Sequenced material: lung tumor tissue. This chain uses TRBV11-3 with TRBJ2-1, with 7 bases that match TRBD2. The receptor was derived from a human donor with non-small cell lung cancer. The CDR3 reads CASSLVSSREAEQFF. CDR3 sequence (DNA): TGTGCCAGCAGCTTAGTTTCCAGTCGGGAGGCTGAGCAGTTCTTC.